This T cell receptor beta chain is drawn from a study of response to subunit inactivated influenza vaccine. With 6 bases removed from V and 6 bases from J, the gap between germline ends came to 11 bases. CDR3 size: 13 residues. Note on this clonotype: The antigen is undetermined.

TCRdb re-derived calls from the RT-PCR reads in MiXCR, one entry per CDR3 protein. The data show hundreds of thousands of distinct CDR3 sequences, 15% to 18% seen once. Study results and limitations: Authors suggested each seasonal flu vaccination may recruit only limited numbers of new T cells.

This clonotype originated in a man in his fifties or sixties who received an inactivated influenza vaccine. The sample was PBMCs from blood, taken roughly 12 days after vaccination. This sequence joins TRBV12-3 or TRBV12-4 and TRBJ2-2; D unresolved. CDR3 sequence reads: CASSQFGAGELFF. CDR3 nucleotide sequence: TGTGCCAGCAGCCAATTTGGAGCCGGGGAGCTGTTTTTT.